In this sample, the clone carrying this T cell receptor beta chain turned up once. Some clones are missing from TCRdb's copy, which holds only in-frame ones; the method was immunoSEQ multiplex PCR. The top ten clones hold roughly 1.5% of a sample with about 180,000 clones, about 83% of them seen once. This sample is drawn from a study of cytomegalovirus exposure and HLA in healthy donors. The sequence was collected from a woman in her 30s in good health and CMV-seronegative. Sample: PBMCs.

The CDR3, as DNA: TGTGCCAGCAGCGCCACTCCCTCGGCGGATGGCTACACCTTC. Protein sequence: CASSATPSADGYTF. V is TRBV9 and J is TRBJ1-2; D gene ambiguous. The CDR3 extends over 14 amino acids. V was cut by 3 bases and J by 6 bases, with 15 bases left in between. The germline V gene has CDR1 SGDLS and CDR2 YYNGEE.